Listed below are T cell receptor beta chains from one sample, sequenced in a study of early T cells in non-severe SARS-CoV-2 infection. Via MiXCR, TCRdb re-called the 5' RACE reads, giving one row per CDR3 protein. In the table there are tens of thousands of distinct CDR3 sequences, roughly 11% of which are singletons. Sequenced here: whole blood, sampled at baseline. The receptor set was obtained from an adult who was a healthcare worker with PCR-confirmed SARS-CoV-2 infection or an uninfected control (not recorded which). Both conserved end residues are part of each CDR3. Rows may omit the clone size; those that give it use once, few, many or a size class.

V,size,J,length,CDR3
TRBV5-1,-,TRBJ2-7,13,CASASRNTYEQYF
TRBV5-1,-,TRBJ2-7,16,CASSLEVHRSSYEQYF
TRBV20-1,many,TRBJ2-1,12,CSAKQGAIEQFF
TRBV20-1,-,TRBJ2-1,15,CSARDLAGGNNEQFF
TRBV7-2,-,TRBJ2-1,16,CASSLVGTEMYNEQFF
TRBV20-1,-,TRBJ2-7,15,CSARDSTPQHYEQYF
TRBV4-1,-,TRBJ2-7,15,CASSPRRDTSYEQYF
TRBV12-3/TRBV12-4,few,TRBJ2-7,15,CASSLGQRVPYEQYF
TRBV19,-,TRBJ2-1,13,CASSPGLVGEQFF
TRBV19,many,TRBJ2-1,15,CASSDRTSSYNEQFF
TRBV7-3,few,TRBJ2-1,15,CASSLMGAWNNEQFF
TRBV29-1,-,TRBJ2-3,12,CSVEPDTDTQYF
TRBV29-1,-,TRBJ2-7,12,CSAKDRDYEQYF
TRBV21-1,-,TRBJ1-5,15,CASSKDRYSNQPQHF
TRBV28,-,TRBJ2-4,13,CASWGVNKGIQYF
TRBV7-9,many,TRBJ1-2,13,CASSRGQNYGYTF
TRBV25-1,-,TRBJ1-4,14,CASSDHRGNEKLFF